The present T cell receptor beta chain was sequenced within a study of cytomegalovirus exposure and HLA in healthy donors. General study results and limits: Usually a TCR sequence was rare, but some public TCRs were found in many donors. TCR clusters originating in the first cohort tended to co-occur in the 120 validation repertoires, according to a later analysis. Specific recognition of CMV antigens was confirmed in vitro for a few chains (all CMV-associated). Both high specificity and high sensitivity reportedly marked the classifier's diagnosis of cytomegalovirus status.

Libraries were prepared by immunoSEQ multiplex PCR; TCRdb keeps only in-frame clonotypes and omits some of them. The sample lists about 160,000 clones; under 90% were seen once. V shed 7 bases and J shed 5 bases, with 14 bases lying between them. Germline CDR1 is MNHNY and CDR2 is SVGAGI (reference sequence). CDR3 length: 13 residues. Notes on this clone: Its antigen is not identified.

This sequence joins TRBV6-6 and TRBJ1-1, with D possibly TRBD1 on 5 matching bases. Sequenced material: PBMCs. The receptor was isolated from a woman under 30 in good health and CMV-seropositive. DNA for the CDR3: TGTGCCAGCACAGGGTTAGGTTTTACTGAAGCTTTCTTT. Its protein product is CASTGLGFTEAFF.